These T cell receptor beta chains were read from a single sample in a study of identical twins. TCRdb ran MiXCR on the 5' RACE reads and lists one entry per CDR3 protein. The sample lists fewer than 500,000 distinct CDR3 sequences, about 13% occurring once. The data were also submitted as part of a second study, on yellow fever vaccine responses in identical twins.

The sample consisted of CD4+ T cells sorted from blood. These receptors were taken from a woman aged 18-29 years in good health. CDR3s include the opening cysteine and the closing phenylalanine or tryptophan. Fields, in order: CDR3 DNA, CDR3 protein, V gene, J gene, clone size, D gene. A D gene is named only where the DNA matches it firmly. Some rows mark clone size as missing; the rest say once, few, many or name a class of expanded clone.

DNA: TGTGCCAGCAGCTTACGGACTTTCAACACCGGGGAGCTGTTTTTT
CDR3: CASSLRTFNTGELFF
V: TRBV7-6
J: TRBJ2-2
size: NA
D: NA

DNA: TGCGCCAGCAGCCAAGACCCCGGGACACATCTTTCCTACGAGCAGTACTTC
CDR3: CASSQDPGTHLSYEQYF
V: TRBV4-1
J: TRBJ2-7
size: few
D: NA

DNA: TGTGCCAGCAGCGGTTGGGACAGGGGCTACGAGCAGTACTTC
CDR3: CASSGWDRGYEQYF
V: TRBV7-9
J: TRBJ2-7
size: few
D: TRBD1

DNA: TGCGCCAGCAGCCAAATGGGACTCTCCACAGATACGCAGTATTTT
CDR3: CASSQMGLSTDTQYF
V: TRBV4-1
J: TRBJ2-3
size: few
D: NA

DNA: TGTGCCAGCAGCAACCACCGGGGACAAATGGGGACCCAGTACTTC
CDR3: CASSNHRGQMGTQYF
V: TRBV11-2
J: TRBJ2-5
size: NA
D: NA

DNA: TGTGCCAGCAGCACACTAGCGGGGTCCACCGGGGAGCTGTTTTTT
CDR3: CASSTLAGSTGELFF
V: TRBV7-8
J: TRBJ2-2
size: few
D: TRBD2

DNA: TGCGCCAGCTCGGACAACACAGATACGCAGTATTTT
CDR3: CASSDNTDTQYF
V: TRBV5-1
J: TRBJ2-3
size: many
D: NA

DNA: TGTGCCAGCAGCTCTGAGGGGGGGCACAATGAGCAGTTCTTC
CDR3: CASSSEGGHNEQFF
V: TRBV5-6
J: TRBJ2-1
size: NA
D: NA

DNA: TGCGCCAGCAGCTTGGGGACTAGCGGGAGCTCCTACGAGCAGTACTTC
CDR3: CASSLGTSGSSYEQYF
V: TRBV5-1
J: TRBJ2-7
size: many
D: TRBD2

DNA: TGTGCCAGCAGCTCGGGACTAGCGGGAAACACCGGGGAGCTGTATTTT
CDR3: CASSSGLAGNTGELYF
V: TRBV5-6
J: TRBJ2-2
size: NA
D: TRBD2

DNA: TGCGCCAGCAGCCAAGTTAGGGAGGGTCCCCAAGAGACCCAGTACTTC
CDR3: CASSQVREGPQETQYF
V: TRBV4-3
J: TRBJ2-5
size: NA
D: TRBD2

DNA: TGTGCCAGCAGTTTACCCAGGACCCTGAACACCGGGGAGCTGTTTTTT
CDR3: CASSLPRTLNTGELFF
V: TRBV12-3/TRBV12-4
J: TRBJ2-2
size: NA
D: NA

DNA: TGTGCCAGCAGTTACCAGGGACGGGGAGGGTTCTTC
CDR3: CASSYQGRGGFF
V: TRBV6-6
J: TRBJ2-1
size: NA
D: NA

DNA: TGTGCTAGCAGCACGGACGGGATCCAAGAGACCCAGTACTTC
CDR3: CASSTDGIQETQYF
V: TRBV7-7
J: TRBJ2-5
size: few
D: NA

DNA: TGTGCCAGCAGTGGTGTAGGTGGGGGCGATGAGCAGTTCTTC
CDR3: CASSGVGGGDEQFF
V: TRBV25-1
J: TRBJ2-1
size: NA
D: NA

DNA: TGTGCCAGCAACAAGGACAGGGAGAATTCACCCCTCCACTTT
CDR3: CASNKDRENSPLHF
V: TRBV27
J: TRBJ1-6
size: few
D: TRBD1

DNA: TGTGCCAGCAGTGCTGACAGGGGCAAGAGAAACACCATATATTTT
CDR3: CASSADRGKRNTIYF
V: TRBV9
J: TRBJ1-3
size: few
D: TRBD1

DNA: TGCAGCGTTGGAGGGGGAAGCTATGGCTACACCTTC
CDR3: CSVGGGSYGYTF
V: TRBV29-1
J: TRBJ1-2
size: few
D: NA

DNA: TGCGCCAGCAGCCAAGGCGTAGCGGGAGGTTACTACGAGCAGTACTTC
CDR3: CASSQGVAGGYYEQYF
V: TRBV5-1
J: TRBJ2-7
size: many
D: TRBD2

DNA: TGCAGTGCCCAAACGGGGGGGGGGTACCAAGAGACCCAGTACTTT
CDR3: CSAQTGGGYQETQYF
V: TRBV20-1
J: TRBJ2-5
size: NA
D: TRBD2

DNA: TGTGCCAGCAGTTACTCGAAAGCGGGAGTAGCCAAAAACATTCAGTACTTC
CDR3: CASSYSKAGVAKNIQYF
V: TRBV6-2/TRBV6-3
J: TRBJ2-4
size: NA
D: TRBD2

DNA: TGTGCCAGCAGACCTGACAGGCAACTGGGGGGCTACACCTTC
CDR3: CASRPDRQLGGYTF
V: TRBV12-3/TRBV12-4
J: TRBJ1-2
size: many
D: NA

DNA: TGCGCCAGCAGCTTGATGCACCCGGGGTACGAGCAGTACTTC
CDR3: CASSLMHPGYEQYF
V: TRBV5-1
J: TRBJ2-7
size: NA
D: NA

DNA: TGCAGCGTTGAAGATATAGCAACAGATACGCAGTATTTT
CDR3: CSVEDIATDTQYF
V: TRBV29-1
J: TRBJ2-3
size: many
D: NA

DNA: TGTGCCAGTAGTGACAGGGGGAGAGATCCCAATCAGCCCCAGCATTTT
CDR3: CASSDRGRDPNQPQHF
V: TRBV19
J: TRBJ1-5
size: NA
D: TRBD1

DNA: TGTGCCAGCAGTACCCGGGGAGAGCAGTTCTTC
CDR3: CASSTRGEQFF
V: TRBV27
J: TRBJ2-1
size: many
D: NA

DNA: TGTGCCATCAGCAGGACAGCCGATGAAGCTTTCTTT
CDR3: CAISRTADEAFF
V: TRBV10-3
J: TRBJ1-1
size: many
D: NA

DNA: TGCAGTGCTAGCCCCCAGGGAGAGACCCAGTACTTC
CDR3: CSASPQGETQYF
V: TRBV20-1
J: TRBJ2-5
size: few
D: NA

DNA: TGTGCCAGCAGAAGAGCCGCTTCTCGCACTGAAGCTTTCTTT
CDR3: CASRRAASRTEAFF
V: TRBV28
J: TRBJ1-1
size: few
D: NA

DNA: TGTGCCATCAGTGAGTCGTTCAGCACCGGGGAGCTGTTTTTT
CDR3: CAISESFSTGELFF
V: TRBV10-3
J: TRBJ2-2
size: NA
D: NA

DNA: TGTGCCAGCAGTGAACAAGGGGTGGGCTACGAGCAGTACTTC
CDR3: CASSEQGVGYEQYF
V: TRBV2
J: TRBJ2-7
size: NA
D: NA

DNA: TGTGCCAGCAGTGGACTGCGGGGGGGATCCTACAATGAGCAGTTCTTC
CDR3: CASSGLRGGSYNEQFF
V: TRBV2
J: TRBJ2-1
size: NA
D: TRBD2

DNA: TGTGCCACCAGTGATGGGGGGCCCCGGGACTTCCAAGAGACCCAGTACTTC
CDR3: CATSDGGPRDFQETQYF
V: TRBV24-1
J: TRBJ2-5
size: NA
D: NA

DNA: TGTGCCAGTAGTCCGGCTTGGAACACCGGGGAGCTGTTTTTT
CDR3: CASSPAWNTGELFF
V: TRBV19
J: TRBJ2-2
size: NA
D: NA

DNA: TGTGCCAGCAGCCCACGGACAGGGGGGATCCGAGAGACCCAGTACTTC
CDR3: CASSPRTGGIRETQYF
V: TRBV14
J: TRBJ2-5
size: NA
D: TRBD1

DNA: TGTGCCAGCAGCTTAGTTGGCCTCCAGGGGACTGAAGCTTTCTTT
CDR3: CASSLVGLQGTEAFF
V: TRBV7-9
J: TRBJ1-1
size: many
D: NA

DNA: TGTGCCAGCAGCTTACGGTTCCTACCTAGCGGGAGTGGGGATACGCAGTATTTT
CDR3: CASSLRFLPSGSGDTQYF
V: TRBV11-2
J: TRBJ2-3
size: many
D: TRBD2

DNA: TGCAGCATAATTTCGCCGGGGGGGAGCTACGAGCAGTACTTC
CDR3: CSIISPGGSYEQYF
V: TRBV29-1
J: TRBJ2-7
size: few
D: TRBD2

DNA: TGTGCCAGTAGTGCGGGAGGACACTCCTACGAGCAGTACTTC
CDR3: CASSAGGHSYEQYF
V: TRBV19
J: TRBJ2-7
size: few
D: TRBD2

DNA: TGTGCCAGCAGCTCACTGGGTCGGTCAGTAACCTACGAGCAGTACTTC
CDR3: CASSSLGRSVTYEQYF
V: TRBV7-9
J: TRBJ2-7
size: NA
D: NA

DNA: TGCAGCGTTGAAGCTGGGAATTTGGGCAATGAGCAGTTCTTC
CDR3: CSVEAGNLGNEQFF
V: TRBV29-1
J: TRBJ2-1
size: many
D: NA

DNA: TGTGCCAGCAGACGTACCTTGGCAGGGGCCTACGAGCAGTACTTC
CDR3: CASRRTLAGAYEQYF
V: TRBV12-3/TRBV12-4
J: TRBJ2-7
size: few
D: NA

DNA: TGTGCCAGCAGTGAAGCGCGGGGGGGCACCGGGGAGCTGTTTTTT
CDR3: CASSEARGGTGELFF
V: TRBV2
J: TRBJ2-2
size: few
D: TRBD2

DNA: TGTGCCAGCAGCCGGACAGGGGTGGTTAGCACTGAAGCTTTCTTT
CDR3: CASSRTGVVSTEAFF
V: TRBV5-8
J: TRBJ1-1
size: NA
D: TRBD1

DNA: TGTGCCAGCAGCTTAAGGGCCTATGACGAGCAGTACTTC
CDR3: CASSLRAYDEQYF
V: TRBV7-3
J: TRBJ2-7
size: few
D: NA

DNA: TGTGCCAGCAGCGTAGCGCCGCCGGGACAGGAACTAAACACCATATATTTT
CDR3: CASSVAPPGQELNTIYF
V: TRBV9
J: TRBJ1-3
size: NA
D: TRBD1